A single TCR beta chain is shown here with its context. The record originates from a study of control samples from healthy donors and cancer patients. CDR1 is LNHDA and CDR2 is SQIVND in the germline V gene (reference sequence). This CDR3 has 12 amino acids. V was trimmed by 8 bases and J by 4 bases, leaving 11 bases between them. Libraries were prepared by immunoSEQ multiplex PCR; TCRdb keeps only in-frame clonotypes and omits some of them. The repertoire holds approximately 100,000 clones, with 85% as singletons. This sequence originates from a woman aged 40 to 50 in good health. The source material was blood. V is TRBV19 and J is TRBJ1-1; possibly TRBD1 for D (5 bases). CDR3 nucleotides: TGTGCCAGTGGGAGGGGCGGCACTGAAGCTTTCTTT. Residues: CASGRGGTEAFF.